Below, 31 T cell receptor beta chains from the same sample are listed, as sequenced in a study of T cell responses to AZD1222 COVID-19 vaccine. The data were produced by immunoSEQ multiplex PCR, yet TCRdb's version contains in-frame clones alone and is incomplete. The repertoire has 95,000 to 100,000 clones, roughly 84% of them found once; the top ten carry 1.4%. The sample consisted of peripheral blood, taken on day 0 of AZD1222 vaccination. These receptors all come from an adult in good health.

For this clone: The sample has other DNA sequences that encode this CDR3 too. The CDR3 here is CASSPRRGDTGELFF. The DNA for the CDR3 is TGTGCCAGCTCACCACGGCGTGGGGACACCGGGGAGCTGTTTTTT. The chain recombines TRBV18 with TRBJ2-2; no clear D. V shed 1 base and J shed 3 bases, with 9 bases lying between them. Germline-derived CDR1 and CDR2 are KGHSH and LQKENI. The CDR3 contains 15 residues. The full variable domain, completed using reference TRBV18 and TRBJ2-2, is NAGVMQNPRHLVRRRGQEARLRCSPMKGHSHVYWYRQLPEEGLKFMVYLQKENIIDESGMPKERFSAEFPKEGPSILRIQQVVRGDSAAYFCASSPRRGDTGELFFGEGSRLTVL.

The chain recombines TRBV6-5 with TRBJ2-7; D might be TRBD2 (6 bases). This CDR3 has 15 amino acids. Germline V lookup: CDR1 MNHEY, CDR2 SVGAGI. V dropped 6 bases and J dropped 2 bases, with 17 bases sitting between them. This chain's CDR3 is CASSPYGGIPYEQYF. CDR3 in DNA: TGTGCCAGCAGCCCCTACGGGGGTATACCCTACGAGCAGTACTTC.

The rearrangement uses TRBV4-1 and TRBJ2-1; TRBD2 aligns across 8 bases. Germline-derived CDR1 and CDR2 are MGHRA and YSYEKL. V gave up 4 bases and J gave up 6 bases; unmatched junction bases: 8. This CDR3 is 15 amino acids long. CDR3 sequence: CASSRFGLAVNEQFF. CDR3 DNA sequence: TGCGCCAGCAGCCGGTTCGGACTAGCAGTCAATGAGCAGTTCTTC.

J is TRBJ1-5 and V is TRBV4-2; 11 positions match TRBD1. V lost 3 bases and J lost 6; bases outside the gene matches: 4. Germline CDR1 LGHNA, CDR2 YNFKEQ. This CDR3 is built from 15 residues. The CDR3 spells CASSQGQGVGQPQHF. The CDR3 bases are TGTGCCAGCAGCCAGGGACAGGGGGTGGGTCAGCCCCAGCATTTT.

CDR3: CSVSQGEGYEQYF. In DNA form, the CDR3 reads TGCAGCGTTTCACAGGGAGAGGGCTACGAGCAGTACTTC. The rearrangement joins TRBV29-1 to TRBJ2-7, with D perhaps matching TRBD1 (6 bases). This CDR3 comprises 13 residues. Trimming left V 5 bases short and J 3 bases short, with 14 bases between. CDR1 and CDR2 from the germline V gene are SQVTM and ANQGSEA.

The sample holds one count of this clone. This chain links TRBV21-1 with TRBJ1-2. TRBV21-1 is a pseudogene segment. The CDR3 runs to 17 residues. In DNA, the CDR3 is TGTGCCAGCAGCAAAAGTGGGGGGATACCTGAAAACTATGGCTACACCTTC. This codes for CASSKSGGIPENYGYTF.

The chain has TRBV5-8 and TRBJ1-5; the D gene is possibly TRBD1 (5 bases). CDR3 size: 13 residues. The V gene's germline CDR1 is SGHTS and CDR2 YDEGEE. The V gene lost 4 bases and the J gene lost 4 bases, with 9 bases spanning the gap. The CDR3 DNA sequence: TGTGCCAGCAGCGGGGGGTGGAATCAGCCCCAGCATTTT. Protein sequence: CASSGGWNQPQHF.

The chain employs TRBV28 and TRBJ2-3, with D tentatively TRBD1 (5 bases). The V gene's germline CDR1 is MDHEN and CDR2 SYDVKM. The CDR3 runs to 14 residues. The germline V and J ends were trimmed by 8 bases and 7 bases, with 19 bases remaining between them. CDR3 in amino acids: CASVQGIGTYTQYF. CDR3 sequence (DNA): TGTGCCAGCGTCCAGGGAATAGGCACCTATACGCAGTATTTT.

The CDR3 region is CAWSVLGGGNQPQHF. CDR3 DNA: TGTGCCTGGAGTGTACTTGGGGGCGGCAATCAGCCCCAGCATTTT. The chain couples TRBV30 to TRBJ1-5, with a tentative D call TRBD1 (6 bases). Germline CDR1 and CDR2: GTSNPN and SVGIG (reference sequence). This CDR3 comprises 15 residues. V lost 0 bases to trimming and J lost 2 bases, with 11 bases between them. Together with reference TRBV30 and TRBJ1-5, the CDR3 gives the full variable domain: SQTIHQWPATLVQPVGSPLSLECTVEGTSNPNLYWYRQAAGRGLQLLFYSVGIGQISSEVPQNLSASRPQDRQFILSSKKLLLSDSGFYLCAWSVLGGGNQPQHFGDGTRLSIL.

V gene TRBV20-1 combines with J gene TRBJ2-7; 7 bases map to TRBD2. In germline, CDR1 is DFQATT, CDR2 SNEGSKA (reference sequence). V trimming: 3 bases; J trimming: 3 bases; junction bases outside the gene matches: 11. The CDR3 runs to 15 residues. The CDR3 here is CSASNPGVAGYEQYF. CDR3 DNA sequence: TGCAGTGCTAGTAATCCCGGGGTAGCGGGCTACGAGCAGTACTTC.

This clone appeared once. This chain uses TRBV5-4 with TRBJ2-6; TRBD1 matches at 10 bases. Trimming at V came to 4 bases and at J to 0 bases, leaving 4 bases not matched to a gene. This CDR3 has 17 amino acids. Per the germline V gene, CDR1 is SGHNT and CDR2 is YYREEE (reference sequence). CDR3 region: CASSMTGGNSGANVLTF. As DNA, the CDR3 is TGTGCCAGCAGCATGACAGGGGGCAACTCTGGGGCCAACGTCCTGACTTTC.

The chain links TRBV27 to TRBJ2-7, with TRBD1 matching over 10 bases. CDR1 and CDR2 (germline): MNHEY, SMNVEV (reference sequence). This CDR3 has 15 amino acids. V was pared by 5 bases and J by 2 bases, with 6 bases of the junction left unmatched. The CDR3 sequence is CASSRPGTGAYEQYF. The DNA for the CDR3 is TGTGCCAGCAGTAGACCCGGGACAGGGGCCTACGAGCAGTACTTC.

This clone was seen a single time. V is TRBV7-3 and J is TRBJ2-7, with TRBD2 matching 8 bases. Germline-derived CDR1 and CDR2 are SGHTA and FQGTGA. The length of the CDR3 is 15 residues. Unmatched junction bases numbered 8, after V lost 4 bases and J lost 3 bases. For the CDR3, the DNA is TGTGCCAGCAGCTCCGAGAGCGGGAGAGGCTACGAGCAGTACTTC. Translated, it gives CASSSESGRGYEQYF.

V gene TRBV28 combines with J gene TRBJ1-4; the D is unclear. The CDR3 is 13 amino acids. The V gene lost 5 bases and the J gene lost 7 bases, with 11 bases spanning the gap. Looked up from germline, CDR1 is MDHEN and CDR2 is SYDVKM. The CDR3 reads CASSASVAEKLFF. CDR3 nucleotide sequence: TGTGCCAGCAGTGCGTCGGTTGCTGAAAAACTGTTTTTT.

The V gene is TRBV28, the J gene TRBJ1-3; TRBD1 agrees at 8 bases. CDR1 is MDHEN and CDR2 is SYDVKM in the germline V gene. Unmatched junction bases numbered 5, after V lost 2 bases and J lost 5 bases. The CDR3 covers 15 residues. CDR3 sequence (DNA): TGTGCCAGCAGTTTAGACACAGGGGGGAGAAACACCATATATTTT. This gives the protein CASSLDTGGRNTIYF.

The J gene is TRBJ2-7, the V gene TRBV4-2, with 13 bases that match TRBD2. The CDR3 loop spans 15 amino acids. The ends lost 3 bases at V and 2 bases at J; junction bases unmatched: 1. The germline CDR1 and CDR2 sequences are LGHNA and YNFKEQ. CDR3 amino acids: CASSQGLAGPYEQYF. The CDR3, as DNA: TGTGCCAGCAGCCAGGGACTAGCGGGACCCTACGAGCAGTACTTC.

In nucleotides, the CDR3 is TGTGCCAGCAGCTTAGGTCGCGCAGGGACCGACGAGCAGTACTTC. It yields the protein CASSLGRAGTDEQYF. The chain employs TRBV7-9 and TRBJ2-7; either TRBD1 or TRBD2 may fit D (5 bases each). This CDR3 is 15 amino acids long. Germline-derived CDR1 and CDR2 are SEHNR and FQNEAQ (reference sequence). V shed 1 base and J shed 5 bases, with 15 bases lying between them.

The rearrangement uses TRBV5-4 and TRBJ1-1; D perhaps matches TRBD1 (5 bases). V shed 4 bases and J shed 6 bases, with 22 bases lying between them. CDR3 length: 16 residues. Looked up from germline, CDR1 is SGHNT and CDR2 is YYREEE (reference sequence). The CDR3 region is CASSHGGMGPLPEAFF. In nucleotides, the CDR3 is TGTGCCAGCAGCCACGGGGGTATGGGGCCTCTTCCTGAAGCTTTCTTT.

The V call is TRBV2, the J call TRBJ1-1, with 7 positions matching TRBD1. With 5 bases clipped from V and 5 bases from J, the junction kept 8 bases outside the gene matches. The CDR3 has 14 residues. Germline loops: CDR1 SNHLY, CDR2 FYNNEI. CDR3 amino acids: CASSRQGGKTEAFF. CDR3 in DNA: TGTGCCAGCAGTCGACAGGGCGGAAAAACTGAAGCTTTCTTT.

The V gene is TRBV27, the J gene TRBJ1-4, with D unclear. Looked up from germline, CDR1 is MNHEY and CDR2 is SMNVEV (reference sequence). The V gene lost 3 bases and the J gene lost 6 bases, with 8 bases spanning the gap. CDR3 size: 13 residues. The CDR3 loop is CASSFKRDEKLFF. In DNA form, the CDR3 reads TGTGCCAGCAGTTTCAAGCGGGATGAAAAACTGTTTTTT.

The chain couples TRBV6-2 or TRBV6-3 to TRBJ1-2; D is perhaps TRBD1 (6 bases). The V end lost 6 bases, the J end lost 2 bases, and 10 bases lay between the germline ends. The CDR3 sequence is 13 residues long. Per the germline V gene, CDR1 is MNHEY and CDR2 is SVGEGT. The CDR3 region is CASSPGANYGYTF. CDR3 bases: TGTGCCAGCAGCCCAGGGGCAAACTATGGCTACACCTTC.

The CDR3 loop reads CASSPFEARTGNTIYF. The CDR3 coding sequence is TGTGCCAGCTCACCATTTGAGGCTCGAACTGGAAACACCATATATTTT. The rearrangement joins TRBV18 to TRBJ1-3; the D is unclear. CDR1 and CDR2 from the germline V gene are KGHSH and LQKENI. The ends were cut back, 2 bases at V and 2 bases at J, with 13 bases in the middle. The CDR3 is made up of 16 amino acids.

The V and J genes are TRBV24-1 and TRBJ1-1; no clear D. The ends were cut back, 9 bases at V and 3 bases at J, with 13 bases in the middle. Germline lookup yields CDR1 KGHDR and CDR2 SFDVKD. The CDR3 is 13 amino acids. CDR3 sequence: CATQSGVDTEAFF. The CDR3 bases are TGTGCCACCCAGAGTGGGGTCGACACTGAAGCTTTCTTT.

The V and J genes are TRBV27 and TRBJ2-1; D unclear. The CDR3 length is 14 residues. V was cut by 3 bases and J by 0 bases, with 6 bases left in between. Germline CDR1 is MNHEY and CDR2 is SMNVEV (reference sequence). CDR3 in amino acids: CASSFRSSYNEQFF. DNA for the CDR3: TGTGCCAGCAGTTTTCGGAGCTCCTACAATGAGCAGTTCTTC.

In this sample, this clone turned up once. The same CDR3 arises from other DNA sequences in this sample as well. V gene TRBV9 combines with J gene TRBJ1-5; maybe TRBD1 (5 bases). The CDR3 is 15 amino acids. Germline V lookup: CDR1 SGDLS, CDR2 YYNGEE. Trimming stripped 2 bases from V and 0 bases from J, with 9 bases between. The CDR3 region is CASSVGGYSNQPQHF. CDR3 sequence (DNA): TGTGCCAGCAGCGTGGGGGGTTATAGCAATCAGCCCCAGCATTTT.

The chain uses TRBV7-2 and TRBJ2-7; 7 nucleotides line up with TRBD2. V lost 4 bases and J lost 0; bases outside the gene matches: 6. The CDR3 contains 15 residues. The germline CDR1 and CDR2 sequences are SGHTA and FQGNSA. This chain's CDR3 is CASSSGGTLSYEQYF. The CDR3, as DNA: TGTGCCAGCAGCTCCGGGGGGACCCTCTCCTACGAGCAGTACTTC.

The chain's CDR3 is CAWIEANEQFF. Here the CDR3 DNA reads TGTGCCTGGATAGAGGCGAATGAGCAGTTCTTC. The rearrangement links TRBV30 to TRBJ2-1, with D hard to call. The CDR3 totals 11 residues. Trimming removed 4 bases at V and 7 bases at J, with 8 bases between. Per the germline V gene, CDR1 is GTSNPN and CDR2 is SVGIG (reference sequence).

The rearrangement joins TRBV7-2 to TRBJ2-1; TRBD2 aligns across 14 bases. Germline V CDR1 and CDR2: SGHTA, FQGNSA. V gave up 4 bases and J gave up 7 bases; unmatched junction bases: 6. This CDR3 contains 16 residues. Here the CDR3 reads CASSSTWTSGRNEQFF. DNA of the CDR3: TGTGCCAGCAGCTCCACTTGGACTAGCGGGAGGAATGAGCAGTTCTTC.

This sequence joins TRBV30 and TRBJ1-6; D perhaps matches TRBD1 (5 bases). V shed 3 bases and J shed 13 bases, with 13 bases lying between them. Germline assignment: CDR1 GTSNPN and CDR2 SVGIG (reference sequence). The CDR3 loop spans 12 amino acids. Here the CDR3 DNA reads TGTGCCTGGAGGAGGACTGAGGGGCCCCTCCACTTT. It yields the protein CAWRRTEGPLHF.

This chain links TRBV29-1 with TRBJ2-7; D unclear. V gave up 2 bases and J gave up 3 bases, with 5 bases separating them. CDR3 length equals 11 residues. Looked up from germline, CDR1 is SQVTM and CDR2 is ANQGSEA. In DNA, the CDR3 is TGCAGCGTTGAATATAGCTACGAGCAGTACTTC. This sequence encodes CSVEYSYEQYF.

This clone was detected only once. The chain joins TRBV7-9 to TRBJ2-3, with TRBD2 matching 10 bases. This CDR3 contains 16 residues. The trim removed 1 base at V and 6 bases at J, leaving 7 bases unmatched. The V gene's germline CDR1 is SEHNR and CDR2 FQNEAQ (reference sequence). Here the CDR3 reads CASSLGDLAGVDTQYF. In DNA form, the CDR3 reads TGTGCCAGCAGCTTAGGGGACCTAGCGGGAGTCGATACGCAGTATTTT.